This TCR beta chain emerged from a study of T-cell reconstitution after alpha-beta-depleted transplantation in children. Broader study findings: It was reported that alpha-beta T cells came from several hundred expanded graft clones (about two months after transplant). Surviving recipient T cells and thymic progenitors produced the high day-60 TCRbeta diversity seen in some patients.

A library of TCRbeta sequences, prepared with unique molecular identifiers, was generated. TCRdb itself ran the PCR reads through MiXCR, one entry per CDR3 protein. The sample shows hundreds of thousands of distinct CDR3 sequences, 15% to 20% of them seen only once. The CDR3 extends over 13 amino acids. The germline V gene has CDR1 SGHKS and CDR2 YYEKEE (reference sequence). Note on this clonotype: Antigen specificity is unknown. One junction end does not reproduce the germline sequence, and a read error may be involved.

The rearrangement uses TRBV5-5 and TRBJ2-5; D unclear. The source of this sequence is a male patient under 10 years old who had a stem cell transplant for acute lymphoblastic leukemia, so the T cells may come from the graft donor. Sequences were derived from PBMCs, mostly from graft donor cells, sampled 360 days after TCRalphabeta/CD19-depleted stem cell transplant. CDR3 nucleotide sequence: TGTGCCAGTAGCTTTCGGGCAGGAGAGACCCAGTACTTC. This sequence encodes CASSFRAGETQYF.